Shown below are 14 T cell receptor beta chains from a single sample sequenced in a study of CD4 T cells in relation to SARS-CoV-2 and coronaviruses. No cognate antigen is known for these TCRs. The unexposed donors gave CD4+ T cells in 2011-2018, prior to COVID-19. After ten to eleven days of culture, CD4+ T cells were isolated. Using immunoSEQ multiplex PCR, the repertoire was profiled, and TCRdb retains in-frame clones only, with some absent. The table includes around 18,000 clones, about three quarters detected once. Sequenced: CD4+ T cells from PBMCs, cultured in vitro. These receptors all come from a human donor in good health.

The chain uses TRBV5-1 and TRBJ1-5; D unresolved. This CDR3 is 14 amino acids long. CDR1 and CDR2 from the germline V gene are SGHRS and YFSETQ. Deletions cut 4 bases from V and 1 base from J, with 9 bases between. The chain's CDR3 is CASSPDPSNQPQHF. The CDR3 DNA is TGCGCCAGCAGCCCTGACCCGAGCAATCAGCCCCAGCATTTT.

This sequence joins TRBV6-5 and TRBJ2-7; D possibly uses TRBD1 or TRBD2 (6 bases each). Germline V gene lookup returns CDR1 MNHEY and CDR2 SVGAGI. The CDR3 spans 14 residues. V was trimmed by 6 bases and J by 0 bases, leaving 12 bases between them. DNA for the CDR3: TGTGCCAGCAGGAGGGGGGACCGCTCCTACGAGCAGTACTTC. This sequence encodes CASRRGDRSYEQYF.

This clone was detected only a few times. CDR3 protein: CASSLDFGTGVHNEQFF. The CDR3 DNA reads TGTGCCAGCAGCTTAGACTTCGGGACTGGGGTCCACAATGAGCAGTTCTTC. The chain joins TRBV11-2 to TRBJ2-1; D is possibly TRBD2 (6 bases). The CDR3 is 17 residues long. CDR1 and CDR2 (germline): SGHAT, FQNNGV. With 0 bases removed from V and 5 bases from J, the gap between germline ends came to 17 bases. The full variable domain, completed using reference TRBV11-2 and TRBJ2-1, is EAGVAQSPRYKIIEKRQSVAFWCNPISGHATLYWYQQILGQGPKLLIQFQNNGVVDDSQLPKDRFSAERLKGVDSTLKIQPAKLEDSAVYLCASSLDFGTGVHNEQFFGPGTRLTVL.

V gene TRBV6-4 combines with J gene TRBJ2-3; 10 bases align to TRBD2. CDR1 and CDR2 (germline): MRHNA, SNTAGT. V shed 5 bases, J shed 0 bases, and the junction held 2 bases outside the gene matches. The CDR3 extends over 15 amino acids. The CDR3 protein is CASSTSGESTDTQYF. The CDR3 region has the DNA TGTGCCAGCAGTACTAGCGGGGAAAGCACAGATACGCAGTATTTT.

V and J are TRBV6-5 and TRBJ1-4, with D hard to call. The CDR3 runs 14 residues. Germline V gene sequence: CDR1 MNHEY, CDR2 SVGAGI. V lost 1 base and J 7 bases, leaving 10 bases between the germline ends. The CDR3 loop is CASSYYPATEKLFF. The DNA for the CDR3 is TGTGCCAGCAGTTACTATCCGGCCACTGAAAAACTGTTTTTT.

This clone was detected once. The gene calls are TRBV14 and TRBJ1-6; possibly TRBD1 for D (5 bases). Trimming cost V 3 bases and J 0 bases, with 18 bases left between them. The CDR3 is 19 amino acids. Looked up from germline, CDR1 is SGHDN and CDR2 is FVKESK. The CDR3 is CASSHNSGPTSSYNSPLHF. The CDR3 DNA sequence: TGTGCCAGCAGCCATAATTCGGGACCGACCAGCTCCTATAATTCACCCCTCCACTTT.

The chain couples TRBV19 to TRBJ2-7; no clear D. CDR1 and CDR2 from the germline V gene are LNHDA and SQIVND (reference sequence). V was cut by 8 bases and J by 2 bases, with 4 bases left in between. The CDR3 runs 10 residues. CDR3: CASGTYEQYF. The CDR3 bases are TGTGCCAGTGGGACCTACGAGCAGTACTTC. Together with reference TRBV19 and TRBJ2-7, the CDR3 gives the full variable domain: DGGITQSPKYLFRKEGQNVTLSCEQNLNHDAMYWYRQDPGQGLRLIYYSQIVNDFQKGDIAEGYSVSREKKESFPLTVTSAQKNPTAFYLCASGTYEQYFGPGTRLTVT.

This sequence joins TRBV12-5 and TRBJ2-2; D possibly corresponds to TRBD1 (6 bases). There are 13 residues in the CDR3. The V end was cut by 6 bases, the J end by 5 bases, with 10 bases between. Germline CDR1 is LGHNT and CDR2 is FRNRAP. DNA for the CDR3: TGTGCTAGTGGAGGGGGTGGTACCGGGGAGCTGTTTTTT. Its translation: CASGGGGTGELFF.

The J gene is TRBJ2-3, the V gene TRBV9; tentative D call: TRBD1 (5 bases). The CDR3 has 13 amino acids. Trimming stripped 0 bases from V and 6 bases from J, with 8 bases between. Germline CDR1 and CDR2: SGDLS and YYNGEE. DNA of the CDR3: TGTGCCAGCAGCGTAGAGGGGCGCGATACGCAGTATTTT. Translating gives CASSVEGRDTQYF.

The chain combines TRBV14 with TRBJ2-1, with 8 bases aligning to TRBD1. This CDR3 is built from 12 residues. The germline V gene encodes CDR1 SGHDN and CDR2 FVKESK. V lost 2 bases, J lost 12 bases, and 3 bases stayed unmatched. The CDR3 is CASSQSDRVQFF. CDR3 DNA: TGTGCCAGCAGCCAATCGGACAGGGTGCAGTTCTTC. Combining the CDR3 with reference TRBV14 and TRBJ2-1 gives the whole variable domain EAGVTQFPSHSVIEKGQTVTLRCDPISGHDNLYWYRRVMGKEIKFLLHFVKESKQDESGMPNNRFLAERTGGTYSTLKVQPAELEDSGVYFCASSQSDRVQFFGPGTRLTVL.

This sequence joins TRBV7-2 and TRBJ2-2; tentatively, D is TRBD2 (6 bases). The germline gives CDR1 SGHTA, CDR2 FQGNSA. The CDR3 is made up of 15 amino acids. V was trimmed by 1 base and J by 3 bases, leaving 9 bases between them. CDR3 amino acids: CASSLGGGDTGELFF. The CDR3 coding sequence is TGTGCCAGCAGCTTAGGAGGCGGGGACACCGGGGAGCTGTTTTTT.

This chain joins TRBV9 and TRBJ1-5; 12 nucleotides align to TRBD1. The CDR3 contains 16 residues. Losses at the gene ends were 0 bases for V and 5 bases for J; bases not matched to a gene: 3. CDR1 is SGDLS and CDR2 is YYNGEE in the germline V gene. CDR3 in DNA: TGTGCCAGCAGCGTAGGGGGACAGGGGGCTGATCAGCCCCAGCATTTT. Translating gives CASSVGGQGADQPQHF.

The V call is TRBV21-1, the J call TRBJ2-2; the D segment call TRBD2 is taken from the table without a DNA check. TRBV21-1 is a known pseudogene. This CDR3 region has 15 residues. The CDR3 is CASSKVVRRREELFF. CDR3 DNA: TGTGCCAGCAGCAAAGTAGTGAGGCGTCGGGAGGAGCTGTTTTTT.

In its sample, this clone was seen once. J is TRBJ1-1 and V is TRBV3-1 (or the pseudogene TRBV3-2), with TRBD1 matching over 8 bases. Per the germline V gene, CDR1 is LGHDT and CDR2 is YNNKEL (reference sequence). Trimming took 4 bases from V and 5 from J; bases not matched to a gene: 9. The length of the CDR3 is 15 residues. CDR3 sequence reads: CASSLPNRGWTEAFF. CDR3 nucleotide sequence: TGTGCCAGCAGCCTCCCGAACAGGGGGTGGACTGAAGCTTTCTTT.